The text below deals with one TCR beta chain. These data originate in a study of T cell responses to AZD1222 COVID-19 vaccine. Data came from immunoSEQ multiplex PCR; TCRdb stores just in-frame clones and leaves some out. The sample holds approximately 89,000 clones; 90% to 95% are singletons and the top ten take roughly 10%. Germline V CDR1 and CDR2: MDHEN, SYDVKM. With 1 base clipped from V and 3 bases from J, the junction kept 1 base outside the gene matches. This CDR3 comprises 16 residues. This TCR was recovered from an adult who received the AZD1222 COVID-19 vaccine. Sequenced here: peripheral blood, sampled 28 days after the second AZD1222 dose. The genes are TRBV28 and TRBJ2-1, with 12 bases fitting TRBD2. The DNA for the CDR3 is TGTGCCAGCAGTTTATCGACTAGCGGGAGCTACAATGAGCAGTTCTTC. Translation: CASSLSTSGSYNEQFF.